This T cell receptor beta chain came from a study of blood T cell repertoires in COVID-19. Study-wide context: Collection of acute and convalescent COVID-19 samples took place in the United States, Italy and Spain. T cells, B-cell-depleted T cells, or PBMCs provided the cDNA or gDNA that served as material.

V lost 9 bases, J lost 0 bases, and 15 bases lay in between. Germline V lookup: CDR1 LGHNA, CDR2 YSLEER. The CDR3 spans 15 residues. TCRdb's table, derived via immunoSEQ multiplex PCR, lists solely in-frame clones and lacks some. The sample carries under 60,000 clones, 90% recorded once. The sequence derives from a man aged 45-65 years with acute or convalescent COVID-19. V is TRBV4-3 and J is TRBJ2-1; D remains unclear. Sequencing input: peripheral blood. CDR3 nucleotides: TGCGCCAGACGCCGAACTATGAGCTCCTACAATGAGCAGTTCTTC. As protein: CARRRTMSSYNEQFF.